This T cell receptor (beta chain) was observed in a study of blood T cell repertoires in COVID-19. In the original workflow: Cell counts per sample came from amplifying reference gene primers. The data were produced by immunoSEQ multiplex PCR, yet TCRdb's version contains in-frame clones alone and is incomplete. V, J and clone size reflect that table, while D and trimming were determined from the DNA. The table has 200,000 or so clones, about nine tenths seen once. The material sequenced was peripheral blood. The clonotype originates from a woman aged 55-69 years with acute or convalescent COVID-19.

CDR3 DNA sequence: TGCGCCAGCAGCTCCTTAGTCGGAGCCGCCGGGGAGCTGTTTTTT. Encoded protein: CASSSLVGAAGELFF. This chain joins TRBV5-1 and TRBJ2-2; no reliable D call. CDR1 is SGHRS and CDR2 is YFSETQ in the germline V gene. The CDR3 runs to 15 residues. The V end lost 3 bases, the J end lost 6 bases, and 15 bases lay between the germline ends.